The T cell receptor (beta chain) under discussion was sequenced for a study of blood T cells in healthy people across ages (dated by TCRdb to between 2014 and 2016). About the full investigation: In model experiments, roughly one uniquely barcoded TCR beta cDNA molecule per two T cells was captured by template switching. The study analyzed two additional independent replicas of 1 million unique cDNA reads from the same blood draw for two donors, one aged 18 to 29 and one aged 80 or older. Using deep sequencing normalized with unique cDNA molecular identifiers, the study measured how TCR beta repertoire diversity changes with age. Donors of different ages were randomly distributed across sequencing lanes to avoid experimental bias. The donors were split into four age groups: young (average around 15 years), middle-aged (about 40), aged (about 56) and long-lived (approximately 80). On the study overall, not on this receptor specifically: Compared with the aged group, the long-lived group had more naive CD4+ T cells, fewer expanded clones and increased TCR diversity, a pattern suggesting age selection. Estimates of total diversity based on one million sequenced T cells were regarded as lower bounds and as underestimates. Observed TCR beta diversity per million T cells fell roughly linearly with age, and a significant reduction was already apparent by age about 38. Because the CMV infection status of the donors was unknown, age-related changes in expanded clonotypes may potentially have been confounded. The percentage of naive T cells measured by flow cytometry correlated strongly with observed TCR beta diversity. Because profiling used bulk unsorted PBMCs, naive and antigen-experienced compartments could not be compared conclusively.

V ends up 4 bases short and J 5 bases short, with an unmatched junction base count of 5. Looking up the germline V gene (reference sequence) yields CDR1 MNHEY and CDR2 SMNVEV. There are 14 amino acids in the CDR3, from cysteine to phenylalanine inclusive. Only the CDR3 part of the read is kept: 42 bases, read in frame from the first base. Donors were 39 systemically healthy Caucasian individuals from Russia aged roughly 6 to 100 years. Ten milliliters of peripheral blood were collected from each donor into EDTA-treated Vacutainer tubes. Ficoll-Paque density-gradient centrifugation was used to isolate PBMCs, with at least 6.5 million per sample. Trizol reagent was used to extract total RNA from the PBMCs, yielding at least 5 micrograms per sample. Naive CD45RAhigh/CD27high T cell percentages were measured by flow cytometry on a PBMC aliquot from every donor. This clonotype was counted between two and nine times. No cognate antigen has been identified for it. No much larger clone exists at a distance of one base, and base qualities are not known.

Libraries were made using 5' RACE. TCRdb lists the instrument as Illumina HiSeq 2500. A second PCR of about 7 to 12 cycles was run with a J-beta primer mix and a sample-barcoded 5' primer. A unique molecular identifier was introduced onto each TCR beta cDNA molecule by a template-switch 5' adaptor carrying 12 random nucleotides. Each sample yielded at least 2.5 million CDR3-containing paired-end reads. First-strand cDNA synthesis was performed from all RNA using the Mint cDNA synthesis kit, with priming by a TRBC-specific oligonucleotide. Following uracil-DNA glycosylase treatment, all cDNA underwent a first 18-cycle PCR with the universal primers M1SS and BC2_uni_R. From the authors' description of their analysis: Normalization of each sample was performed by random selection of 1 million high-quality reads, each carrying a distinct molecular identifier. Reads sharing molecular identifiers were discarded rather than binned into consensus sequences. MiTCR, run with a Q25 quality threshold and the strictest error-elimination algorithm, handled CDR3 identification, clonotype clustering and error correction. A nonparametric unseen species model using Euler transformation provided a lower-bound estimate of total TCR beta diversity. The public reads were reanalyzed by TCRdb: fastp trimming at Q25, MiXCR alignment, in-frame beta chains only. Rows are unified per CDR3 protein, each entry keeping the most common DNA and genes. The V and J calls shown here were made by TCRdb, not taken from the authors' results. The sample table holds some 710,000 distinct CDR3 sequences, of which 46% were seen once. Of the sample, roughly 18% falls within the top ten clones.

The source is a man older than 75 in good health. The sequencing sample was made of blood. This receptor chain uses TRBV27 and TRBJ2-5; 9 central bases correspond to TRBD2. The DNA sequence is given as TGTGCCAGCAGTTGGCGGGAGGGCCTGGAGACCCAGTACTTC. The encoded protein is CASSWREGLETQYF.